This entry lists 29 T cell receptor beta chains sequenced from one sample in a study of blood T cells in healthy people across ages (dated by TCRdb to between 2014 and 2016). The library was obtained by 5' RACE. The sequencing machine was an Illumina HiSeq 2500. A second PCR of about 6 to 11 cycles was performed with a sample-barcoded 5' primer and a J-beta primer mix. The public reads were quality trimmed at Q25 with fastp and then assembled into clones with MiXCR by TCRdb, keeping productive beta chains. All rows with the same CDR3 protein become a single entry with the most common DNA and genes. This sample gives approximately 690,000 distinct CDR3 sequences in total; roughly 50% of them show up just once. Of the sample, approximately 37% is held by the ten largest clones. Sequenced input: blood. The receptors stem from a man aged 55 to 69 in good health.

V and J are TRBV3-1 and TRBJ2-4, with D possibly matching TRBD2 (6 bases). The tail of the sequence fits TRBJ2-5 better, so the J call may be wrong. Germline V gene lookup returns CDR1 LGHDT and CDR2 YNNKEL (reference sequence). This CDR3 is built from 13 residues. Here the CDR3 DNA reads TGTGCCAGCAGCCATAATCGGGGGGAGACCCAGTACTTC. This gives the protein CASSHNRGETQYF.

J is TRBJ2-3 and V is TRBV3-1; D possibly matches TRBD1 or TRBD2 (5 bases each). The CDR3 runs 16 residues. The germline V gene has CDR1 LGHDT and CDR2 YNNKEL (reference sequence). Trimming left V 4 bases short and J 6 bases short, with 20 bases between. CDR3 sequence reads: CASSPSRDPWGDTQYF. The CDR3 region has the DNA TGTGCCAGCAGCCCCTCTCGGGACCCTTGGGGGGATACGCAGTATTTT.

CDR3 sequence reads: CASSLMAPGWTQYF. The DNA for the CDR3 is TGTGCCAGCAGTTTAATGGCCCCAGGGTGGACCCAGTACTTC. V gene TRBV27 combines with J gene TRBJ2-5; maybe TRBD1 (5 bases). This CDR3 is built from 14 residues. V was pared by 2 bases and J by 7 bases, with 14 bases between. Per germline, CDR1 MNHEY and CDR2 SMNVEV (reference sequence).

The chain combines TRBV3-1 with TRBJ2-3; no reliable D call. V shed 0 bases and J shed 0 bases, with 7 bases lying between them. Germline values: CDR1 LGHDT, CDR2 YNNKEL (reference sequence). There are 15 residues in the CDR3. CDR3 sequence: CASSQEMGSTDTQYF. The DNA of the CDR3 is TGTGCCAGCAGCCAAGAAATGGGAAGCACAGATACGCAGTATTTT.

The chain couples TRBV7-2 to TRBJ1-1; no firm D call. The CDR3 totals 13 residues. The germline V gene encodes CDR1 SGHTA and CDR2 FQGNSA. V lost 4 bases and J lost 0, with 6 bases in between. The DNA for the CDR3 is TGTGCCAGCAGCTGGAGGATGAACACTGAAGCTTTCTTT. As protein: CASSWRMNTEAFF.

This clonotype was seen repeatedly, ten times or more. With a much larger clone just one base away, this may be a read error. The chain couples TRBV7-2 to TRBJ1-1, with no clear D. CDR1 is SGHTA, CDR2 FQGNSA, per germline. Trimming shortened V by 5 bases and J by 4 bases, and 11 bases separated the two germline ends. The CDR3 is made up of 13 amino acids. The CDR3 loop reads CASSVTGGTEAFF. The CDR3, as DNA: TGTGCCAGCAGCGTAACCGGCGGCACTGAAGCTTTCTTT.

This chain joins TRBV15 and TRBJ2-2; TRBD2 is a possible D gene (5 bases). CDR1 is LNHNV and CDR2 is YYDKDF in the germline V gene (reference sequence). Trimming pared 1 base from V and 5 bases from J, leaving 11 bases between. The length of the CDR3 is 15 residues. The CDR3 spells CATSRGGYGTGELFF. The CDR3 nucleotides are TGTGCCACCAGCAGAGGAGGGTATGGAACCGGGGAGCTGTTTTTT.

The chain couples TRBV28 to TRBJ1-2; perhaps TRBD1 as D (6 bases). V was trimmed by 6 bases and J by 4 bases, leaving 15 bases between them. The length of the CDR3 is 14 residues. Germline V gives CDR1 MDHEN, CDR2 SYDVKM. The CDR3 loop reads CASRNPTGFYGYTF. CDR3 nucleotide sequence: TGTGCCAGCAGAAACCCTACAGGGTTCTATGGCTACACCTTC.

This clonotype was counted once. The chain couples TRBV7-9 to TRBJ2-7; D might be TRBD2 (5 bases). Germline assignment: CDR1 SEHNR and CDR2 FQNEAQ (reference sequence). The CDR3 has 16 amino acids. Trimming took off 5 bases at V and 7 bases at J, with 24 bases between the two ends. CDR3 loop: CASSPTGVRPYNEQYF. The CDR3 DNA reads as TGTGCCAGCAGCCCCACCGGGGTCAGACCTTACAATGAGCAGTACTTC.

The gene calls are TRBV29-1 and TRBJ2-3; D is tentatively TRBD1 or TRBD2 (6 bases each). This CDR3 has 14 residues. The V gene lost 1 base and the J gene lost 5 bases, with 13 bases spanning the gap. The germline V gene has CDR1 SQVTM and CDR2 ANQGSEA. The CDR3 protein is CSVEVDGGQDTQYF. DNA for the CDR3: TGCAGCGTTGAAGTAGACGGGGGCCAAGATACGCAGTATTTT.

The J gene is TRBJ2-5, the V gene TRBV7-9; 8 bases line up with TRBD2. TRBJ2-7 matches the DNA end more closely, so the J call is doubtful. The CDR3 runs 17 residues. Germline values: CDR1 SEHNR, CDR2 FQNEAQ (reference sequence). The CDR3 reads CASSLAAGTSGGYEQYF. The DNA for the CDR3 is TGTGCCAGCAGCTTAGCCGCCGGGACTAGTGGGGGGTACGAGCAGTACTTC.

This chain links TRBV11-2 with TRBJ2-1; D remains unclear. Germline loops: CDR1 SGHAT, CDR2 FQNNGV. The V and J ends lost 2 bases and 5 bases respectively, with 10 bases between them. This CDR3 is 14 amino acids long. Here the CDR3 DNA reads TGTGCCAGCAGCTTATCCCCCAGCAACAATGAGCAGTTCTTC. This sequence encodes CASSLSPSNNEQFF.

The chain couples TRBV5-1 to TRBJ2-1; 9 bases match TRBD2. After removal of 4 bases from V and 7 bases from J, the junction contained 9 bases not matched to a gene. The CDR3 is 15 residues long. The germline gives CDR1 SGHRS, CDR2 YFSETQ. The CDR3 here is CASSPPSGGTNEQFF. As DNA, the CDR3 is TGCGCCAGCAGCCCTCCCAGCGGGGGGACGAATGAGCAGTTCTTC.

The chain is built from TRBV2 and TRBJ1-2, with D unresolved. Germline CDR1 reads SNHLY; CDR2 reads FYNNEI. V was trimmed by 7 bases and J by 8 bases, leaving 11 bases between them. CDR3 size: 11 residues. CDR3 amino acids: CASKPTQGYTF. CDR3 nucleotide sequence: TGTGCCAGCAAGCCAACCCAGGGCTACACCTTC.

This chain links TRBV4-1 with TRBJ2-7; D possibly corresponds to TRBD2 (6 bases). This CDR3 contains 17 residues. In germline, CDR1 is MGHRA, CDR2 YSYEKL. Trimming pared 0 bases from V and 3 bases from J, leaving 18 bases between. CDR3 in amino acids: CASSQEGAWGLDYEQYF. DNA for the CDR3: TGCGCCAGCAGCCAAGAAGGAGCGTGGGGACTGGACTACGAGCAGTACTTC.

V gene TRBV7-9 combines with J gene TRBJ1-2; 10 positions agree with TRBD1. The CDR3 contains 16 residues. Looked up from germline, CDR1 is SEHNR and CDR2 is FQNEAQ (reference sequence). J lost 4 bases, V lost 1 base, and 6 bases had no gene match. The DNA for the CDR3 is TGTGCCAGCAGCTTAGGGGGACAGGGGAGCGCCTATGGCTACACCTTC. Protein product: CASSLGGQGSAYGYTF.

This sequence joins TRBV6-1 and TRBJ2-5, with 9 bases lining up with TRBD2. The CDR3 sequence is 17 residues long. Trimming removed 4 bases from V and 4 bases from J; junction bases left unmatched: 13. Germline V lookup: CDR1 MNHNS, CDR2 SASEGT. Here the CDR3 reads CASSAAGTSLKTETQYF. The DNA for the CDR3 is TGTGCCAGCAGTGCTGCCGGGACTAGCCTGAAAACAGAGACCCAGTACTTC.

The chain couples TRBV6-5 to TRBJ1-2; TRBD1 matches 9 bases. Unmatched junction bases numbered 14, after V lost 4 bases and J lost 8 bases. The CDR3 runs to 16 residues. Germline-derived CDR1 and CDR2 are MNHEY and SVGAGI. DNA of the CDR3: TGTGCCAGCAGTTCCGGGACAGGGACCAGAGCTCGCGGCTACACCTTC. Translating it yields CASSSGTGTRARGYTF.

The rearrangement joins TRBV27 to TRBJ1-4; TRBD1 aligns across 9 bases. The ends lost 5 bases at V and 7 bases at J; junction bases unmatched: 5. Germline CDR1 and CDR2: MNHEY and SMNVEV (reference sequence). The CDR3 is made up of 14 amino acids. The CDR3 here is CASSKQGASEKLFF. For the CDR3, the DNA is TGTGCCAGCAGTAAACAGGGGGCGAGTGAAAAACTGTTTTTT.

The table lists this clonotype with a few counts. The chain couples TRBV7-9 to TRBJ1-4; 7 nucleotides agree with TRBD1. Trimming cost V 1 base and J 8 bases; bases outside gene matches: 22. The CDR3 contains 20 residues. Germline assignment: CDR1 SEHNR and CDR2 FQNEAQ (reference sequence). DNA for the CDR3: TGTGCCAGCAGCTTAGAACCGGGCCTCCCCTGGACGACAGGGTCCGAAAAACTGTTTTTT. This translates into CASSLEPGLPWTTGSEKLFF. Together with reference TRBV7-9 and TRBJ1-4, the CDR3 gives the full variable domain: DTGVSQNPRHKITKRGQNVTFRCDPISEHNRLYWYRQTLGQGPEFLTYFQNEAQLEKSRLLSDRFSAERPKGSFSTLEIQRTEQGDSAMYLCASSLEPGLPWTTGSEKLFFGSGTQLSVL.

This chain uses TRBV18 with TRBJ1-2; 11 bases line up with TRBD1. The junction had 13 bases not matched to a gene; V was cut back by 2 bases and J by 8 bases. The CDR3 length is 17 residues. CDR1 is KGHSH and CDR2 is LQKENI in the germline V gene. CDR3 protein: CASSPRGDGDRGIGYTF. In DNA form, the CDR3 reads TGTGCCAGCTCACCAAGAGGGGACGGGGACAGGGGGATCGGCTACACCTTC.

This clonotype showed up just once. V usage is TRBV12-3 or TRBV12-4 and J usage is TRBJ2-7, with a tentative D call TRBD1 (6 bases). The tail of the sequence fits TRBJ2-5 better, so the J call may be wrong. The CDR3 has 18 amino acids. CDR3: CASSPSRSDRFWLGTQYF. The CDR3 coding sequence is TGTGCCAGCAGTCCCTCACGCTCCGACAGGTTTTGGTTGGGGACCCAGTACTTC.

The chain employs TRBV5-1 and TRBJ1-5; D might be TRBD1 (5 bases). Germline CDR1 reads SGHRS; CDR2 reads YFSETQ. The CDR3 consists of 13 residues. V was cut by 2 bases and J by 5 bases, with 8 bases left in between. The chain's CDR3 is CASSFGADQPQHF. In nucleotides, the CDR3 is TGCGCCAGCAGCTTCGGGGCGGATCAGCCCCAGCATTTT.

The chain uses TRBV11-2 and TRBJ2-5, with D perhaps assigned TRBD1 or TRBD2 (5 bases each). CDR1 and CDR2 (germline): SGHAT, FQNNGV. The CDR3 runs to 16 residues. With 0 bases removed from V and 11 bases from J, the gap between germline ends came to 22 bases. CDR3 nucleotides: TGTGCCAGCAGCTTAGAGCCGGGACGCTCCCCCAACGGGCAGTACTTC. The encoded protein is CASSLEPGRSPNGQYF.

The chain is built from TRBV27 and TRBJ2-4; 7 positions agree with TRBD2. Germline CDR1 reads MNHEY; CDR2 reads SMNVEV (reference sequence). After removal of 5 bases from V and 13 bases from J, the junction contained 14 bases not matched to a gene. This CDR3 is 14 amino acids long. The CDR3 region has the DNA TGTGCCAGCAGTCCCCGACAAGTGGGGGGGGAGCAGTACTTC. It codes for CASSPRQVGGEQYF.

This chain joins TRBV29-1 and TRBJ2-4; unclear D gene. V was shortened by 0 bases and J by 7 bases, with 7 bases between the two germline ends. Germline-derived CDR1 and CDR2 are SQVTM and ANQGSEA. CDR3 length: 12 amino acids. The CDR3 DNA reads as TGCAGCGTTGAAGAGTCATCGAACATTCAGTACTTC. Residues: CSVEESSNIQYF.

The V call is TRBV28, the J call TRBJ2-6; TRBD2 might be the D (5 bases). V was pared by 10 bases and J by 3 bases, with 10 bases between. The CDR3 is 13 residues long. Per the germline V gene, CDR1 is MDHEN and CDR2 is SYDVKM. In nucleotides, the CDR3 is TGTGCCACCGAGGGCGGTGGGGCCAACGTCCTGACTTTC. It translates to CATEGGGANVLTF. Together with reference TRBV28 and TRBJ2-6, the CDR3 gives the full variable domain: DVKVTQSSRYLVKRTGEKVFLECVQDMDHENMFWYRQDPGLGLRLIYFSYDVKMKEKGDIPEGYSVSREKKERFSLILESASTNQTSMYLCATEGGGANVLTFGAGSRLTVL.

Written as DNA, the CDR3 is TGCAGCGTTGACTTCGGGGGTAACACCGGGGAGCTGTTTTTT. Encoded protein: CSVDFGGNTGELFF. This chain connects TRBV29-1 to TRBJ2-2; TRBD2 might be the D (6 bases). Between the trimmed V and J ends, which lost 3 bases and 2 bases, there was a span of 10 bases. The germline CDR1 and CDR2 sequences are SQVTM and ANQGSEA. There are 14 residues in the CDR3.

This clonotype came up a few times. The chain joins TRBV4-1 to TRBJ2-5; 12 bases align to TRBD2. The V gene's germline CDR1 is MGHRA and CDR2 YSYEKL. This CDR3 region has 16 residues. The junction had 3 bases not matched to a gene; V was cut back by 3 bases and J by 1 base. CDR3 residues: CASSQGLAGFQETQYF. CDR3 in DNA: TGCGCCAGCAGCCAGGGACTAGCGGGTTTCCAAGAGACCCAGTACTTC.